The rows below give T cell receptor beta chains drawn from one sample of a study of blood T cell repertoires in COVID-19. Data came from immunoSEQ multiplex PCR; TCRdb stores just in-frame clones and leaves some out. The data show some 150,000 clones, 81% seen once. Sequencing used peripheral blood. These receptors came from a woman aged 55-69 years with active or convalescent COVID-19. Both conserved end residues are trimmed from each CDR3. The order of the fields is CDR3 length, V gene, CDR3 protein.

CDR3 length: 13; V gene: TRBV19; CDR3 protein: ASREKRGGVLEQF
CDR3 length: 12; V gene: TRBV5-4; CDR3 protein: ASNTRGGQETQY
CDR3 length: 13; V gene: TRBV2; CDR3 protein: ASSSGTASTDTQY
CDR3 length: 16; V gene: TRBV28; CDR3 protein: ASRGSGQWRIANYGYT
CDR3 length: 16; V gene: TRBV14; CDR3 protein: ASSQGIYTGTRNSGYT
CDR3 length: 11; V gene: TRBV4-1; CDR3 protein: ASSQVPNNEQF
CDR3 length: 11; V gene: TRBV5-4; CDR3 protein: ASSLAGRETQY
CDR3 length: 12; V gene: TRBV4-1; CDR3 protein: ASSQEGANTEAF
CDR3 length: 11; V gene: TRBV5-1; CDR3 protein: ASGDRGIKTQY
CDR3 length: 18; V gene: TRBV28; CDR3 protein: ASSGHRDSASGSSYNEQF
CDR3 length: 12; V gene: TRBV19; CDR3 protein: ASSGLAGHNEQF
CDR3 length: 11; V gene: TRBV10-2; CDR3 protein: ASQDRGFTEAF
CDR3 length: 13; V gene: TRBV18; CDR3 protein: ASSDGLGRANVLT
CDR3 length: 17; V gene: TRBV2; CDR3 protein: ASSPPGLAIKKGGNEQF
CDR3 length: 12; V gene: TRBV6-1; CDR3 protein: ASSEGTLSYGYT
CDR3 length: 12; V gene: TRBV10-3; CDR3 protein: AISDEQGFTEAF
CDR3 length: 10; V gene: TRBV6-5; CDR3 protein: ASSPGAGGYT
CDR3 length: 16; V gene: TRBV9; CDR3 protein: ASSSRGSAHSGANVLT
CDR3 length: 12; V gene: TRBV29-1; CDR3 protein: SVRAGIDYNEQF
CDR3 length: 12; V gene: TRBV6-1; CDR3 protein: ASSSGTGANVLT
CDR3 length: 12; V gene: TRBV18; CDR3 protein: ASSPNEVTDTQY
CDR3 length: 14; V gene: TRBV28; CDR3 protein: ASSLSSQGAYYGYT
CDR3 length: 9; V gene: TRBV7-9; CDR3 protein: ASSNRERGF
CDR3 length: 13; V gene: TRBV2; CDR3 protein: ASRSTGTPNEKLF
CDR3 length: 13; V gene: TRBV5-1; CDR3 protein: ASSLAPPSKETQY
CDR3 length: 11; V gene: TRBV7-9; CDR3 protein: ASSLARNSPLH
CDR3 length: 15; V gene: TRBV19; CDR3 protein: ASSNPGTSGTRETQY
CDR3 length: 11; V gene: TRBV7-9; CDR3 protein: ASSLGGQGTNT
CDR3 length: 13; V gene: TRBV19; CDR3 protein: ASSLHRESNQPQH
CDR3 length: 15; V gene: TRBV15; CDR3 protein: ATSRSGLAGGKNEQF
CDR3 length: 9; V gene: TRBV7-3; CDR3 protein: ASSLGAEQF
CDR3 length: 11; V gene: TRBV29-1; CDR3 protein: SARDSNTGELF
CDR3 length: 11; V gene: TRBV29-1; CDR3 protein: SVTGTVNTEAF
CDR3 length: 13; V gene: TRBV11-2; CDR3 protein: ASSQRDRGNSPLH
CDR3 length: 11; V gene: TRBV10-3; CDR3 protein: AIRQGLNYGYT
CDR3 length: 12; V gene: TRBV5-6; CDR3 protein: ASSLRRENQPQH
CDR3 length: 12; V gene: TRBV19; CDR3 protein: ASSPQATNEKLF
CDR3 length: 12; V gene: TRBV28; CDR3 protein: ASSLPGQGEPQH
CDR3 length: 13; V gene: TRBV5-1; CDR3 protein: ASSLGTALYNEQF
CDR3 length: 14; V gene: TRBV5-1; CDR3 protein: ASSLRPGQGAYEQY
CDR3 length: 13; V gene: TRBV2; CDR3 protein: ASSEDREGNQPQH
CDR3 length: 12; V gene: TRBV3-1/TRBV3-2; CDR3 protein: ASSLRQGADTQY
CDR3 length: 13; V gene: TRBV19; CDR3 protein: VSSIDSGGGYEQY
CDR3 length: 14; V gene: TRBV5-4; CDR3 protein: ASSLSHAAATYEQY
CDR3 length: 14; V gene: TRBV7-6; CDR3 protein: ASSFHPGTGGGGYT
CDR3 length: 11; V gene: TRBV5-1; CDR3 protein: ASSRESTDTQY
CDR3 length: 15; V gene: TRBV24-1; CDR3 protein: ATSDRGTGGSENEQF
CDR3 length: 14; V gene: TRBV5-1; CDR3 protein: ASSLAAGGENTEAF
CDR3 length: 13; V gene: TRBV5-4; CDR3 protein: ASSPLTGSPDTQY
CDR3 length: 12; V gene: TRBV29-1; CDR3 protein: SVVRDRGTYEQY
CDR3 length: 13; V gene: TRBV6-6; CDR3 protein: ASTTPQGADQPQH
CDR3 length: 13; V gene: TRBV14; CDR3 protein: ASSQDLPGVGEAF
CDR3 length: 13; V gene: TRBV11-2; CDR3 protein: ASSLDHTGNTEAF
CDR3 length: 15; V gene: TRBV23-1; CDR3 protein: ASSQSKGGPLTDTQY
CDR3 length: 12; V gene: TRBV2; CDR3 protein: ASQTLENYNEQF
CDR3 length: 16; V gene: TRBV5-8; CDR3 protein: ASSPRTASGSPYNEQF
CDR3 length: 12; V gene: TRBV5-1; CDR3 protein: ASSPLTGDYGYT
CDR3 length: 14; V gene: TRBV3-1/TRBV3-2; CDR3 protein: ASSPREGPQYNEQF